This T cell receptor (beta chain) was identified during a study of blood T cell repertoires in COVID-19. The data were produced by immunoSEQ multiplex PCR, yet TCRdb's version contains in-frame clones alone and is incomplete. The table shows 30,000 to 45,000 clones, with 60% to 85% occurring only once. J lost 7 bases, V lost 9 bases, and 11 bases had no gene match. The CDR3 spans 13 residues. CDR1 is LGHDT, CDR2 YNNKEL, per germline (reference sequence). The receptor was derived from a man aged 55 to 70 with active COVID-19. The sequenced sample consisted of peripheral blood. The rearrangement joins TRBV3-1 (or the pseudogene TRBV3-2) to TRBJ2-5; TRBD1 matches 7 bases. In DNA, the CDR3 is TGTGCCAGTTTCGACAGGGAGAAGGGGACCCAGTACTTC. As protein: CASFDREKGTQYF.